Each of the 15 T cell receptor beta chains below was sequenced from the same sample in a study of blood T cell repertoires in COVID-19. Measured with immunoSEQ multiplex PCR; TCRdb has only the in-frame clones, and not every one. The sample lists about 370,000 clones, about 90% occurring once. Sequences were obtained from peripheral blood. Receptors originate from a woman aged 30 to 39 with COVID-19, enrolled during active disease.

The chain has TRBV6-1 and TRBJ2-4; 12 bases match TRBD2. Germline CDR1 is MNHNS and CDR2 is SASEGT. This CDR3 region has 17 residues. The trim removed 0 bases at V and 2 bases at J, leaving 2 bases unmatched. CDR3 region: CASSEAGTSGPKNIQYF. DNA of the CDR3: TGTGCCAGCAGTGAAGCGGGGACTAGCGGGCCCAAAAACATTCAGTACTTC.

The rearrangement joins TRBV6-5 to TRBJ2-3; D unclear. The V end lost 0 bases, the J end lost 5 bases, and 9 bases lay between the germline ends. This CDR3 region has 14 residues. The V gene's germline CDR1 is MNHEY and CDR2 SVGAGI. The CDR3 loop reads CASSYSTLEDTQYF. CDR3 sequence (DNA): TGTGCCAGCAGTTACTCGACCCTAGAAGATACGCAGTATTTT.

The rearrangement joins TRBV6-5 to TRBJ2-7; 12 nucleotides agree with TRBD2. Germline V gives CDR1 MNHEY, CDR2 SVGAGI. The junction had 5 bases not matched to a gene; V was cut back by 7 bases and J by 1 base. The CDR3 has 15 residues. The CDR3 reads CASKRTSGKSYEQYV. CDR3 DNA: TGTGCCAGCAAGAGGACTAGCGGGAAATCCTACGAGCAGTACGTC.

J is TRBJ2-1 and V is TRBV6-4; 9 bases match TRBD2. Germline V lookup: CDR1 MRHNA, CDR2 SNTAGT. The J segment lost 6 bases and the V segment lost 5 bases, leaving 8 bases of the junction unmatched. CDR3 length equals 15 residues. The CDR3 nucleotides read TGTGCCAGCAGTAGGGCTAGCGGGACCATCAATGAGCAGTTCTTC. This translates into CASSRASGTINEQFF.

V gene TRBV18 combines with J gene TRBJ2-7; D gene ambiguous. CDR1 and CDR2 from the germline V gene are KGHSH and LQKENI. The V and J ends lost 4 bases and 1 base respectively, with 8 bases between them. The CDR3 sequence is 13 residues long. The CDR3 DNA reads TGTGCCAGCTCACTAGTCAGGTCCTACGAGCAGTACTTC. Translation: CASSLVRSYEQYF.

Points on this clone: At one boundary the junction diverges from the germline segment, which might be a read error. The CDR3: CSGTGFAGPLF. As DNA, the CDR3 is TGCAGCGGGACAGGGTTCGCCGGCCCTCTCTTT. V gene TRBV29-1 combines with J gene TRBJ1-1; TRBD1 agrees at 8 bases. The V gene's germline CDR1 is SQVTM and CDR2 ANQGSEA. The CDR3 length is 11 residues.

This rearrangement joins TRBV19 to TRBJ2-2; the match to TRBD1 covers 7 bases. This CDR3 comprises 18 residues. Germline V lookup: CDR1 LNHDA, CDR2 SQIVND (reference sequence). With 2 bases clipped from V and 4 bases from J, the junction kept 13 bases outside the gene matches. The CDR3 bases are TGTGCCAGTAGTATAAGTTCCCCCGGGACAGTAGGCACCGGGGAGCTGTTTTTT. This translates into CASSISSPGTVGTGELFF. Full variable domain (rest looked up from reference TRBV19 and TRBJ2-2): DGGITQSPKYLFRKEGQNVTLSCEQNLNHDAMYWYRQDPGQGLRLIYYSQIVNDFQKGDIAEGYSVSREKKESFPLTVTSAQKNPTAFYLCASSISSPGTVGTGELFFGEGSRLTVL.

This chain uses TRBV4-3 with TRBJ1-1; D is uncertain. Germline V gene lookup returns CDR1 LGHNA and CDR2 YSLEER. The CDR3 has 14 amino acids. V was cut by 1 base and J by 2 bases, with 8 bases left in between. The CDR3 nucleotides read TGCGCCAGCAGCCAAGGCGTGTATAACACTGAAGCTTTCTTT. Amino acids: CASSQGVYNTEAFF.

This chain connects TRBV10-3 to TRBJ2-2; 9 bases align to TRBD1. This CDR3 has 16 amino acids. With 1 base clipped from V and 4 bases from J, the junction kept 4 bases outside the gene matches. The germline CDR1 and CDR2 sequences are ENHRY and SYGVKD. CDR3 loop: CAISEFGTGLTGELFF. CDR3 nucleotides: TGTGCCATCAGTGAGTTTGGGACAGGGCTCACCGGGGAGCTGTTTTTT.

Only one count was recorded for this clone. The J gene is TRBJ1-5, the V gene TRBV10-3; 12 nucleotides match TRBD1. Germline V lookup: CDR1 ENHRY, CDR2 SYGVKD. The length of the CDR3 is 15 residues. Trimming removed 6 bases from V and 5 bases from J; junction bases left unmatched: 5. This CDR3 is CAISPGTGGHQPQHF. The CDR3 nucleotides read TGTGCCATCAGCCCCGGGACAGGGGGCCATCAGCCCCAGCATTTT.

The chain combines TRBV28 with TRBJ1-2, with D maybe TRBD1 (6 bases). There are 16 residues in the CDR3. The germline V and J ends were trimmed by 10 bases and 5 bases, with 26 bases remaining between them. Germline CDR1 and CDR2: MDHEN and SYDVKM. The CDR3 loop reads CAIGQTGTRVLYGYTF. Written as DNA, the CDR3 is TGTGCCATCGGACAAACCGGGACAAGGGTCCTATATGGCTACACCTTC.

V usage is TRBV18 and J usage is TRBJ1-5; 9 bases map to TRBD1. Germline CDR1 KGHSH, CDR2 LQKENI. CDR3 length: 16 amino acids. With 1 base clipped from V and 5 bases from J, the junction kept 6 bases outside the gene matches. The CDR3 nucleotides read TGTGCCAGCTCACCACAAGGGACAGGGAACGATCAGCCCCAGCATTTT. Translated, it gives CASSPQGTGNDQPQHF.

The chain recombines TRBV5-1 with TRBJ2-1; maybe TRBD2 (6 bases). Trimming pared 5 bases from V and 8 bases from J, leaving 17 bases between. CDR3 size: 14 residues. CDR1 and CDR2 (germline): SGHRS, YFSETQ. The DNA of the CDR3 is TGCGCCAGCAGAAGACTAGTAGAGGTCTATGAGCAGTTCTTC. Amino acid sequence: CASRRLVEVYEQFF.

To note about this clone: The same CDR3 also results from other DNA sequences found in this sample. The V and J genes are TRBV2 and TRBJ1-5; TRBD1 matches 7 bases. CDR1 is SNHLY, CDR2 FYNNEI, per germline. Germline trimming cut 5 bases from V and 6 bases from J; bases unmatched to any gene: 4. The CDR3 loop spans 13 amino acids. CDR3 sequence reads: CASSRQGGQPQHF. The CDR3 nucleotides are TGTGCCAGCAGTCGACAGGGCGGTCAGCCCCAGCATTTT.

The V and J genes are TRBV6-5 and TRBJ1-2, with D perhaps matching TRBD1 (6 bases). Trimming cost V 6 bases and J 9 bases, with 14 bases left between them. This CDR3 is built from 12 residues. Germline CDR1 reads MNHEY; CDR2 reads SVGAGI. Here the CDR3 reads CASSRAGQSYTF. CDR3 in DNA: TGTGCCAGCAGCCGTGCCGGACAGAGCTACACCTTC.